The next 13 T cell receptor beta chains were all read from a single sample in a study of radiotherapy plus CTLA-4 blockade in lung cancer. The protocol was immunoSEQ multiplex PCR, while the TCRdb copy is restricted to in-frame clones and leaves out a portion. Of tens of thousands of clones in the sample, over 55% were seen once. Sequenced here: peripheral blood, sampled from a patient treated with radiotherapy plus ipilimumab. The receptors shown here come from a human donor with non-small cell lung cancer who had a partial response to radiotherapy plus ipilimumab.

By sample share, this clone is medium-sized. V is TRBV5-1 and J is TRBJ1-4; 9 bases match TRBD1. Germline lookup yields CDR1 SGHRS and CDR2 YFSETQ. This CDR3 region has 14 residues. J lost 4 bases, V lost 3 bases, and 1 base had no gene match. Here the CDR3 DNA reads TGCGCCAGCAGCTCGGGACAGGGTAATGAAAAACTGTTTTTT. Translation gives CASSSGQGNEKLFF.

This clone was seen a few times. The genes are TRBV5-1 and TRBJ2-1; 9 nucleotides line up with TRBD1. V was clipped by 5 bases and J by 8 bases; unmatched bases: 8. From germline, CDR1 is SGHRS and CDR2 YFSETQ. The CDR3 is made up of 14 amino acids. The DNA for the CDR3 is TGCGCCAGCAGTTGGGGGACAGGGAGGGATGAGCAGTTCTTC. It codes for CASSWGTGRDEQFF. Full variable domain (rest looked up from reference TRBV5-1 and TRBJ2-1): KAGVTQTPRYLIKTRGQQVTLSCSPISGHRSVSWYQQTPGQGLQFLFEYFSETQRNKGNFPGRFSGRQFSNSRSEMNVSTLELGDSALYLCASSWGTGRDEQFFGPGTRLTVL.

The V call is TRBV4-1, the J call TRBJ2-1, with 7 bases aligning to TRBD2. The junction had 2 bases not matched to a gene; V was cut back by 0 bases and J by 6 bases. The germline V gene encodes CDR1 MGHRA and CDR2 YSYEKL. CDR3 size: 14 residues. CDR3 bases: TGCGCCAGCAGCCAAGACGGGGGGTTCAATGAGCAGTTCTTC. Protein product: CASSQDGGFNEQFF.

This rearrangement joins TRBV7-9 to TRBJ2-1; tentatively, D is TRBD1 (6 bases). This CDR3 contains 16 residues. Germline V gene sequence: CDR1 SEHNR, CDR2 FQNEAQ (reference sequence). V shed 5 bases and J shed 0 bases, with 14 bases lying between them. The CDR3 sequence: CASSRRQVSSYNEQFF. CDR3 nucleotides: TGTGCCAGCAGCCGGAGACAGGTGAGCTCCTACAATGAGCAGTTCTTC.

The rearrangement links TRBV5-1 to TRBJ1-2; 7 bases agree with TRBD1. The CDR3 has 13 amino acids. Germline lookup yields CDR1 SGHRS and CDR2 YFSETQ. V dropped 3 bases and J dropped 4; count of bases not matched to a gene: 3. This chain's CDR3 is CASSYRGGYGYTF. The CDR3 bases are TGCGCCAGCAGCTACAGGGGCGGCTATGGCTACACCTTC.

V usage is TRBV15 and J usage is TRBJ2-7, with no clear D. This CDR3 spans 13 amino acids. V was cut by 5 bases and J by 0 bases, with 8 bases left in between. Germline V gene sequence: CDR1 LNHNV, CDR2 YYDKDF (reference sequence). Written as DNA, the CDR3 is TGTGCCACCAGCGGTCTGAGCTCCTACGAGCAGTACTTC. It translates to CATSGLSSYEQYF.

The CDR3 loop is CASRSFRDRGRAKNIQYF. The CDR3 region has the DNA TGTGCCAGCAGATCATTCCGGGACAGGGGACGAGCCAAAAACATTCAGTACTTC. This chain uses TRBV6-4 with TRBJ2-4; 10 bases match TRBD1. The CDR3 spans 18 residues. The germline CDR1 and CDR2 sequences are MRHNA and SNTAGT. The J segment lost 0 bases and the V segment lost 6 bases, leaving 11 bases of the junction unmatched.

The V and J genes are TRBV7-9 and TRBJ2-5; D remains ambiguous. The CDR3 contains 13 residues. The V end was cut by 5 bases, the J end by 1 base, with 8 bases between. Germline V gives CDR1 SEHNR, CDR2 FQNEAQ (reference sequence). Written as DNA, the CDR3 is TGTGCCAGCAGCCCTTTCCGCCAAGAGACCCAGTACTTC. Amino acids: CASSPFRQETQYF.

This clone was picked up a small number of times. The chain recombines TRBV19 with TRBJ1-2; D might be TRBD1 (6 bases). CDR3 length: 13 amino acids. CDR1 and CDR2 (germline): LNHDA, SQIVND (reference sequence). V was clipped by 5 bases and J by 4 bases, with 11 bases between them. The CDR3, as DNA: TGTGCCAGTAGTGCGACAGGTCCCTATGGCTACACCTTC. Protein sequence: CASSATGPYGYTF.

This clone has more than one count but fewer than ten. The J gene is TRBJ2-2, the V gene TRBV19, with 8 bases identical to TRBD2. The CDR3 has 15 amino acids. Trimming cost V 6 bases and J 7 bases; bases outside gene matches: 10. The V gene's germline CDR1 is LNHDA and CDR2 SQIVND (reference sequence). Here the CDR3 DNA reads TGTGCCAGTAGCAGTCCGGGACTAGTTGGCGGGGAGCTGTTTTTT. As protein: CASSSPGLVGGELFF.

CDR3: CASEGGFNEQFF. The CDR3 nucleotides read TGTGCCAGCGAGGGGGGGTTCAATGAGCAGTTCTTC. This chain uses TRBV6-1 with TRBJ2-1, with a weak D call TRBD2 (7 bases). The V and J ends lost 8 bases and 6 bases respectively, with 11 bases between them. In germline, CDR1 is MNHNS, CDR2 SASEGT. The CDR3 runs 12 residues.

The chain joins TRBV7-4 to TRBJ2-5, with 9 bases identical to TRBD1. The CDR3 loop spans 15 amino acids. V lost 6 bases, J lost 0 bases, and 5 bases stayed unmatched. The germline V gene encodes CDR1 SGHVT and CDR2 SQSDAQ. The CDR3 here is CASRRTGADQETQYF. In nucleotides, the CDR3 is TGTGCCAGCAGAAGGACAGGGGCGGACCAAGAGACCCAGTACTTC.

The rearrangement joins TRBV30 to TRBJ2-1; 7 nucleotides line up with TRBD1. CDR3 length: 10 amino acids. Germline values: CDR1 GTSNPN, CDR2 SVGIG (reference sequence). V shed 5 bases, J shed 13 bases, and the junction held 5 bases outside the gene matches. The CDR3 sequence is CAWGTAVQFF. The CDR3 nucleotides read TGTGCCTGGGGGACAGCGGTTCAGTTCTTC.